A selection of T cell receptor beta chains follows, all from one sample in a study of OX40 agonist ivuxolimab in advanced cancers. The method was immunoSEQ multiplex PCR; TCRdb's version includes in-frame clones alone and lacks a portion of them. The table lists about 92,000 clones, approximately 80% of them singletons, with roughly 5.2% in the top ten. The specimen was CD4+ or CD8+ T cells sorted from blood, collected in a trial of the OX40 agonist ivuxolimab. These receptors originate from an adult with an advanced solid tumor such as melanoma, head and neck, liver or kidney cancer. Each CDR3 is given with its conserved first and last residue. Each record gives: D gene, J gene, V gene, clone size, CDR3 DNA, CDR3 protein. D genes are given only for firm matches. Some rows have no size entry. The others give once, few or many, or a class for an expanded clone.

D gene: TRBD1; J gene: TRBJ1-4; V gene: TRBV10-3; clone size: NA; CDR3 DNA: TGTGCCATCAGTGAGTCGCGGGACAGGGGGACAACTAATGAAAAACTGTTTTTT; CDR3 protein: CAISESRDRGTTNEKLFF
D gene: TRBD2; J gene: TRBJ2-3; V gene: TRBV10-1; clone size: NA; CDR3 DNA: TGCGCCAGCAGTGAGCAGGTAGCGGGGCCAGGGGATACGCAGTATTTT; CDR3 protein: CASSEQVAGPGDTQYF
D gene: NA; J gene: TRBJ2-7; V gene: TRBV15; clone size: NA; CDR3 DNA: TGTGCCACCAGCAGAGAGGGGACGGGACTCTACGAGCAGTACTTC; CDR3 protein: CATSREGTGLYEQYF
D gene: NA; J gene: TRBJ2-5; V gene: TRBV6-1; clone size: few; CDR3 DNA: TGTGCCAGCTCTAAGGTAGGAGAGACCCAGTACTTC; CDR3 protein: CASSKVGETQYF
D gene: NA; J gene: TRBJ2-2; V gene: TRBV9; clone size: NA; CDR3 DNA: TGTGCCAGCAGCTTTAATACGAACACCGGGGAGCTGTTTTTT; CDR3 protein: CASSFNTNTGELFF
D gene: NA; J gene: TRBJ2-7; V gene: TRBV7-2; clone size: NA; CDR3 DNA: TGTGCCAGCAGCTTAGGTACGGGTTACGAGCAGTACTTC; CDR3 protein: CASSLGTGYEQYF
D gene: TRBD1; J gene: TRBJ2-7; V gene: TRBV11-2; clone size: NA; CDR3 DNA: TGTGCCAGCAGCCCAGGCCCTGACAGGGTCGACGAGCAGTACTTC; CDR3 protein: CASSPGPDRVDEQYF
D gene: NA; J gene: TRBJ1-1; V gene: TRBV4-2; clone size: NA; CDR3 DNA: TGTGCCAGCAGCCAAGATCGTTATTGGGGAGGGACGAACACTGAAGCTTTCTTT; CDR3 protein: CASSQDRYWGGTNTEAFF
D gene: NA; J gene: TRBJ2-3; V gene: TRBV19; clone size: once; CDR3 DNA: TGTGCCAGTACCCCTTCGGATGGCACAGATACGCAGTATTTT; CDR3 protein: CASTPSDGTDTQYF
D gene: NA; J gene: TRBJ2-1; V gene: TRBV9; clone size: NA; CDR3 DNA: TGTGCCAGCAGCGTAGATAGGGTACGGAATGAGCAGTTCTTC; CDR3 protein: CASSVDRVRNEQFF
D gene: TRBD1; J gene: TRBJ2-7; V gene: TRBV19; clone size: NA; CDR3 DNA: TGTGCCAGTAGCGGGACAGGAGCCTACGAGCAGTACTTC; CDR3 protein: CASSGTGAYEQYF
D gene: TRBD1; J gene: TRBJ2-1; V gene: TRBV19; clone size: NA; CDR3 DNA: TGTGCCAGTAGTATAGCCACAGGGGGGACAGAGTTCTTC; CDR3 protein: CASSIATGGTEFF
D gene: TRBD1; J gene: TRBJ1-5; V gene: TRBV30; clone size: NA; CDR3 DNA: TGTGCCTGGAGCGGGACAGGGAAACAGCCCCAGCATTTT; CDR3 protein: CAWSGTGKQPQHF
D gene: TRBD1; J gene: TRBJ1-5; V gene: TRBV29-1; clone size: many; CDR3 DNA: TGCGGGGTTGGGACAGGGAATAATAAGGGTCAGCCCCAGCATTTT; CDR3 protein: CGVGTGNNKGQPQHF
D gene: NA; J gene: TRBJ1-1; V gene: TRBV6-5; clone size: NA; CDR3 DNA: TGTGCCTCCCGAGGCGGGGGCACTGAAGCTTTCTTT; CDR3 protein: CASRGGGTEAFF
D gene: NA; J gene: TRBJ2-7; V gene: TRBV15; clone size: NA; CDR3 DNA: TGTGCCACCAGCGAGGGGCAAGGGACAACCTCCTACGAGCAGTACTTC; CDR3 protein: CATSEGQGTTSYEQYF
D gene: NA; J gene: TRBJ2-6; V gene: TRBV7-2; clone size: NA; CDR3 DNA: TGTGCCAGCAGCTTAGTGGGGCCATTCTCTGGGGCCAACGTCCTGACTTTC; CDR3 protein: CASSLVGPFSGANVLTF
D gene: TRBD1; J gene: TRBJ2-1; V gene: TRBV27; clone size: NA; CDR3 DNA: TGTGCCAGCAGAAGCCAAGGACAGGGGGCGCGTGAGCAGTTCTTC; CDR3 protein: CASRSQGQGAREQFF
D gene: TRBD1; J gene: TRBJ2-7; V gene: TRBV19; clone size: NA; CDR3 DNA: TGTGCCAGTACCGAAGGACCCCTGACAGGGGGATCCTACGAGCAGTACTTC; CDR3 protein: CASTEGPLTGGSYEQYF
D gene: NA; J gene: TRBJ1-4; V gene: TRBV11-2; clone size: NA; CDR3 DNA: TGTGCCAGCAGCTTGCCTGGGGAGGGGGAACAAGAAAAACTGTTTTTT; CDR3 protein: CASSLPGEGEQEKLFF
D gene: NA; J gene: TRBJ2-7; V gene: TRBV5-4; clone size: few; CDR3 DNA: TGTGCCAGCAGCTTGGAACTAGGCTTCTACGAGCAGTACTTC; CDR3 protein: CASSLELGFYEQYF
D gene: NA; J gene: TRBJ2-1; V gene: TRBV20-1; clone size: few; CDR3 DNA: TGCAGTGCTGGGGGCGGGATTGAGCAGTTCTTC; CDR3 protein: CSAGGGIEQFF